Listed below are T cell receptor beta chains from one sample, sequenced in a study of human thymus T cells. Using immunoSEQ multiplex PCR, the repertoire was profiled, and TCRdb retains in-frame clones only, with some absent. The profile shows some 120,000 clones, around 94% of them singletons. The sample consisted of thymus tissue. The receptor set was obtained from a boy under three years old with a congenital heart defect but otherwise immunologically healthy. Each CDR3 is given with its conserved first and last residue. Fields, in order: D gene, J gene, clone size, V gene, CDR3 protein, CDR3 DNA. D genes are given only for firm matches. Part of the rows lack a size; the others show once, few, many or a class for expanded clones.

>NA|TRBJ2-3|NA|TRBV5-4
CASSLVASLRASVADTQYF
TGTGCCAGCAGCTTGGTAGCGTCTTTGCGGGCTAGCGTAGCAGATACGCAGTATTTT
>NA|TRBJ1-5|NA|TRBV7-2
CASSPRMNSNQPQHF
TGTGCCAGCAGCCCACGCATGAACAGCAATCAGCCCCAGCATTTT
>NA|TRBJ2-5|NA|TRBV7-9
CASSLVDERETQYF
TGTGCCAGCAGCTTAGTCGACGAGAGAGAGACCCAGTACTTC
>NA|TRBJ2-7|NA|TRBV14
CASSQDPYEQYF
TGTGCCAGCAGCCAAGACCCCTACGAGCAGTACTTC
>NA|TRBJ2-3|NA|TRBV5-4
CASSFASAGDTQYF
TGTGCCAGCAGCTTCGCTAGCGCGGGAGATACGCAGTATTTT
>NA|TRBJ1-2|NA|TRBV5-1
CASGARPGLNYGYTF
TGCGCCAGCGGGGCCCGGCCAGGGTTGAACTATGGCTACACCTTC
>NA|TRBJ1-2|NA|TRBV5-6
CASSLDIRGYTF
TGTGCCAGCAGCTTGGACATACGTGGCTACACCTTC
>NA|TRBJ2-3|NA|TRBV28
CASKGRSTDTQYF
TGTGCCAGCAAAGGCAGAAGCACAGATACGCAGTATTTT
>NA|TRBJ1-1|NA|TRBV4-2
CASSRKGQNTEAFF
TGTGCCAGCAGCCGTAAGGGCCAGAACACTGAAGCTTTCTTT
>NA|TRBJ2-5|NA|TRBV6-8
CASSYIDIQETQYF
TGTGCCAGCAGTTACATAGACATCCAAGAGACCCAGTACTTC
>TRBD1|TRBJ1-5|NA|TRBV28
CASSYRDRVVPESNQPQHF
TGTGCCAGCAGTTACAGGGACAGGGTCGTTCCGGAGAGCAATCAGCCCCAGCATTTT
>NA|TRBJ1-5|NA|TRBV5-6
CASTTDTFNQPQHF
TGTGCCAGCACCACGGACACCTTCAATCAGCCCCAGCATTTT
>NA|TRBJ1-1|once|TRBV5-8
CASSFIGILRGTEAFF
TGTGCCAGCAGCTTCATCGGGATATTAAGGGGCACTGAAGCTTTCTTT
>NA|TRBJ2-2|NA|TRBV28
CATWTNHTGELFF
TGTGCCACTTGGACCAACCACACCGGGGAGCTGTTTTTT
>TRBD2|TRBJ2-2|NA|TRBV4-2
CASSFRAGGRTGELFF
TGTGCCAGCAGCTTTCGAGCGGGGGGGCGGACCGGGGAGCTGTTTTTT
>NA|TRBJ1-2|NA|TRBV15
CATSRDEPNPLWTF
TGTGCCACCAGCAGAGATGAGCCTAACCCCCTTTGGACCTTC
>TRBD1|TRBJ2-5|NA|TRBV5-4
CASSRMEDREQETQYF
TGTGCCAGCAGCCGGATGGAGGACAGGGAACAAGAGACCCAGTACTTC
>NA|TRBJ2-7|NA|TRBV19
CARPRRVSYEQYF
TGTGCCAGGCCTCGGAGGGTGTCCTACGAGCAGTACTTC
>NA|TRBJ1-2|NA|TRBV5-6
CASSHTLLGPGGYGYTF
TGTGCCAGCAGCCATACCCTACTAGGACCCGGGGGTTATGGCTACACCTTC
>TRBD2|TRBJ2-7|NA|TRBV11-2
CASSRMGGAYEQYF
TGTGCCAGCAGCCGCATGGGGGGGGCCTACGAGCAGTACTTC
>NA|TRBJ1-4|NA|TRBV9
CASSVRDTNNEKLFF
TGTGCCAGCAGCGTTCGGGACACGAATAATGAAAAACTGTTTTTT
>NA|TRBJ1-2|NA|TRBV28
CASSFQGLPYGYTF
TGTGCCAGCAGTTTTCAGGGGCTCCCTTATGGCTACACCTTC
>TRBD2|TRBJ2-1|NA|TRBV14
CASSQGTAGGLEENEQFF
TGTGCCAGCAGCCAAGGGACGGCGGGGGGGCTGGAAGAGAATGAGCAGTTCTTC
>NA|TRBJ1-6|NA|TRBV7-2
CASSAPTGPSLNSPLHF
TGTGCCAGCAGCGCCCCCACAGGACCCTCCCTTAATTCACCCCTCCACTTT
>NA|TRBJ1-1|NA|TRBV2
CASRLQGNTEAFF
TGTGCCAGCAGGCTTCAGGGGAACACTGAAGCTTTCTTT
>NA|TRBJ2-1|NA|TRBV18
CASSPGRTGGDNEQFF
TGTGCCAGCTCACCAGGAAGAACAGGGGGGGACAATGAGCAGTTCTTC
>NA|TRBJ2-2|few|TRBV7-3
CASSLTSLNGELFF
TGTGCCAGCAGCTTAACATCGTTGAACGGGGAGCTGTTTTTT
>NA|TRBJ2-1|NA|TRBV9
CASSVEGGLQFF
TGTGCCAGCAGCGTAGAGGGAGGATTACAGTTCTTC
>NA|TRBJ1-5|NA|TRBV19
CASCHSEGYQPQHF
TGTGCCAGCTGCCATTCGGAGGGGTATCAGCCCCAGCATTTT
>TRBD2|TRBJ2-3|NA|TRBV4-3
CASSQRASGGRTDTQYF
TGCGCCAGCAGCCAACGCGCTAGCGGGGGCCGCACAGATACGCAGTATTTT
>NA|TRBJ1-3|NA|TRBV4-1
CASSQDSKLISGNTIYF
TGCGCCAGCAGCCAAGATAGTAAGCTCATCTCTGGAAACACCATATATTTT
>NA|TRBJ2-5|NA|TRBV9
CASSATGTQYF
TGTGCCAGCAGCGCTACCGGGACCCAGTACTTC
>NA|TRBJ2-1|once|TRBV7-6
CASSLDTGRHYNEQFF
TGTGCCAGCAGCTTAGACACAGGGAGGCATTACAATGAGCAGTTCTTC
>TRBD1|TRBJ1-2|NA|TRBV28
CASSSSTGGVYGYTF
TGTGCCAGCAGTTCCTCGACAGGGGGCGTTTATGGCTACACCTTC
>NA|TRBJ2-1|NA|TRBV1
CTSSQDVSGGAREQFF
TGCACCAGCAGCCAAGACGTCAGCGGGGGGGCGCGTGAGCAGTTCTTC
>NA|TRBJ1-1|once|TRBV4-2
CASSQERMRSGAEAFF
TGTGCCAGCAGCCAAGAGAGGATGAGGTCGGGAGCTGAAGCTTTCTTT
>TRBD1|TRBJ1-2|NA|TRBV19
CASSIGDRFYGYTF
TGTGCCAGTAGTATTGGGGACAGGTTCTATGGCTACACCTTC
>NA|TRBJ2-3|NA|TRBV7-3
CASSLGGHTDTQYF
TGTGCCAGCAGCTTAGGGGGACACACAGATACGCAGTATTTT
>TRBD2|TRBJ2-7|NA|TRBV4-2
CASSQEGGVASGKQYF
TGTGCCAGCAGCCAAGAGGGAGGGGTTGCTAGCGGGAAGCAGTACTTC
>NA|TRBJ1-1|once|TRBV11-2
CASRAGNTEAFF
TGTGCCAGCAGGGCAGGGAACACTGAAGCTTTCTTT
>NA|TRBJ2-7|NA|TRBV27
CASSSLDSYEQYF
TGTGCCAGCAGTTCGCTCGACTCCTACGAGCAGTACTTC
>NA|TRBJ2-1|NA|TRBV27
CATRRTLEGNEQFF
TGTGCCACCAGAAGGACACTCGAGGGCAATGAGCAGTTCTTC
>NA|TRBJ2-7|NA|TRBV7-2
CASSSPSYEQYF
TGTGCCAGCAGCAGCCCCTCCTACGAGCAGTACTTC
>TRBD2|TRBJ2-1|NA|TRBV27
CASSYRGGGEQFF
TGTGCCAGCAGTTACCGGGGGGGCGGTGAGCAGTTCTTC
>TRBD1|TRBJ1-1|NA|TRBV5-1
CASSPQGARTEAFF
TGCGCCAGCAGCCCACAGGGGGCACGCACTGAAGCTTTCTTT
>NA|TRBJ2-7|NA|TRBV5-6
CASSLVGWATKTYEQYF
TGTGCCAGCAGCTTGGTCGGTTGGGCGACTAAAACCTACGAGCAGTACTTC
>NA|TRBJ2-1|NA|TRBV2
CASSESKPSYNEQFF
TGTGCCAGCAGTGAATCGAAGCCCTCCTACAATGAGCAGTTCTTC
>NA|TRBJ1-5|NA|TRBV5-5
CASSLNDRTSQPQHF
TGTGCCAGCAGCTTAAATGACAGGACCAGTCAGCCCCAGCATTTT
>NA|TRBJ1-6|NA|TRBV7-9
CASNSDSLNSPLHF
TGTGCCAGCAACTCGGACAGCCTTAATTCACCCCTCCACTTT